The source of this T cell receptor beta chain is a study of preoperative IRX-2 immunotherapy in early breast cancer. Germline V gene lookup returns CDR1 MNHEY and CDR2 SMNVEV (reference sequence). Trimming at V came to 3 bases and at J to 1 base, leaving 8 bases not matched to a gene. This CDR3 is 17 amino acids long. Treatment denoted: preoperative locoregional IRX-2 cytokine immunotherapy. Repertoires were generated with immunoSEQ multiplex PCR, while TCRdb's copy carries only in-frame clones and drops some. In the table there are about 24,000 clones, roughly 89% of which are singletons. The chain employs TRBV27 and TRBJ2-1; 8 bases agree with TRBD2. Material: tumor tissue, obtained after IRX-2 immunotherapy. This clonotype was sampled from a human donor with breast cancer. CDR3 residues: CASSFSRAGASYNEQFF. The CDR3 DNA reads TGTGCCAGCAGTTTCTCAAGAGCGGGGGCTTCCTACAATGAGCAGTTCTTC.